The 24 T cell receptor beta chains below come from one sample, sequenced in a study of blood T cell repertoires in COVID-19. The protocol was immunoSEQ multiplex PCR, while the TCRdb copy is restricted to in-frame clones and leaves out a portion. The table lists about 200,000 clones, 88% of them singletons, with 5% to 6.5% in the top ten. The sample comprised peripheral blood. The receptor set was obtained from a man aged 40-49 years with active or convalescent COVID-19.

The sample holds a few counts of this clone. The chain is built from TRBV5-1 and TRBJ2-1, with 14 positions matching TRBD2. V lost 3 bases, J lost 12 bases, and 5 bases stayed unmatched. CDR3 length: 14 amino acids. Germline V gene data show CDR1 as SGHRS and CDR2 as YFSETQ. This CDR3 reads CASSSGLAGDRQFF. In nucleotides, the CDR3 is TGCGCCAGCAGCTCGGGACTAGCGGGAGACCGGCAGTTCTTC.

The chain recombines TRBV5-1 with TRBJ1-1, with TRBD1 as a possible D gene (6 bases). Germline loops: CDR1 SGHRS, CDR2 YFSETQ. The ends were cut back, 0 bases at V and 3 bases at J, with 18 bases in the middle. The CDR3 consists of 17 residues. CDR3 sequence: CASSLDAVGRQDTEAFF. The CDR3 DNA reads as TGCGCCAGCAGCTTGGACGCGGTAGGGCGACAGGACACTGAAGCTTTCTTT.

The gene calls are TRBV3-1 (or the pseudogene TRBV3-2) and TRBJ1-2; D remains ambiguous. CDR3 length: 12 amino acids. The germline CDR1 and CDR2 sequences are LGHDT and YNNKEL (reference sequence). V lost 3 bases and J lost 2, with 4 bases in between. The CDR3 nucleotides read TGTGCCAGCAGCCAGGAGAACTATGGCTACACCTTC. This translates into CASSQENYGYTF.

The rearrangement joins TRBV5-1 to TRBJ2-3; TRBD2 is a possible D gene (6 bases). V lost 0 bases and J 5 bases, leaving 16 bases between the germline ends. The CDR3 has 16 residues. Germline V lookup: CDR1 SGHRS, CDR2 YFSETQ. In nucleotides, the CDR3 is TGCGCCAGCAGCTTGGGACCGGGGCCGGGGGAAGATACGCAGTATTTT. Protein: CASSLGPGPGEDTQYF.

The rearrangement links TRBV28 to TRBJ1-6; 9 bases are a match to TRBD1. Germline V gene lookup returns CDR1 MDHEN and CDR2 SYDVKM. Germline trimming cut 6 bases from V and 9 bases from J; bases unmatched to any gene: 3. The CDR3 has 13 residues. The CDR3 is CASSPTGGSPLHF. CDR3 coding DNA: TGTGCCAGCAGCCCGACAGGGGGTTCACCCCTCCACTTT.

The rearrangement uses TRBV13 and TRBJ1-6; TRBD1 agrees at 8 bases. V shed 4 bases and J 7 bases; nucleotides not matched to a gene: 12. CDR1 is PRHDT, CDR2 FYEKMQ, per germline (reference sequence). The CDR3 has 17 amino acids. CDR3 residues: CASSSAGGNPRNSPLHF. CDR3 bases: TGTGCCAGCAGCTCCGCAGGGGGCAACCCCCGAAATTCACCCCTCCACTTT.

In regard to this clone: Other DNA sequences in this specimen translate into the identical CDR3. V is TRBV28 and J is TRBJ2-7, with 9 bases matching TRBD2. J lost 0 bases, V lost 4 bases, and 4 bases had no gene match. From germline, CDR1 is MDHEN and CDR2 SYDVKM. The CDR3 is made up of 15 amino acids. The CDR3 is CASSSPTSGSYEQYF. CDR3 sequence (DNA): TGTGCCAGCAGTTCACCGACTAGCGGCTCCTACGAGCAGTACTTC.

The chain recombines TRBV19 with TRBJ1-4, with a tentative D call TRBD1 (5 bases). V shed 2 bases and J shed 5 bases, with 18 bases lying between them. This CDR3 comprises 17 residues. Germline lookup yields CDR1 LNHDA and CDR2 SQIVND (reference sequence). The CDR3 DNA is TGTGCCAGTAGTATATCGTCCCATGACAGCAGAAATGAAAAACTGTTTTTT. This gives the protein CASSISSHDSRNEKLFF.

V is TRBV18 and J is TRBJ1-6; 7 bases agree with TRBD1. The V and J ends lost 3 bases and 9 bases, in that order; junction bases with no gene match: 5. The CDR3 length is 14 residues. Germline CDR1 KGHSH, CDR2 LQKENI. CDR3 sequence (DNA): TGTGCCAGCTCACCCGGACAGGCAGGTTCACCCCTCCACTTT. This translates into CASSPGQAGSPLHF.

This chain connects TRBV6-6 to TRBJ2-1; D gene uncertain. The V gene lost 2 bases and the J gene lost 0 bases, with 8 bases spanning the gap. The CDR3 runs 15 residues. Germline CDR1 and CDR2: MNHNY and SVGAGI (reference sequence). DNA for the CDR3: TGTGCCAGCAGTTACGCAGCTAGCTCCTACAATGAGCAGTTCTTC. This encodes CASSYAASSYNEQFF.

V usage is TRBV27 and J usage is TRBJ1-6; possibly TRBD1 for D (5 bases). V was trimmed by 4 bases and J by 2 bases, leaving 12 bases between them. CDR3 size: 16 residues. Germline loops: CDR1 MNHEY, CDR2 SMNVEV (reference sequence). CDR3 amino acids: CASSSQGRAYNSPLHF. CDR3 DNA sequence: TGTGCCAGCAGTTCTCAGGGCAGGGCCTATAATTCACCCCTCCACTTT.

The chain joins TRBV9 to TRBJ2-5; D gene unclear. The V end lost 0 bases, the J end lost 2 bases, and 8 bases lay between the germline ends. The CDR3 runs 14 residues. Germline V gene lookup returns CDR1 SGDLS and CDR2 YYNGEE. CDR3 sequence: CASSVGRLQETQYF. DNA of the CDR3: TGTGCCAGCAGCGTAGGCCGACTTCAAGAGACCCAGTACTTC.

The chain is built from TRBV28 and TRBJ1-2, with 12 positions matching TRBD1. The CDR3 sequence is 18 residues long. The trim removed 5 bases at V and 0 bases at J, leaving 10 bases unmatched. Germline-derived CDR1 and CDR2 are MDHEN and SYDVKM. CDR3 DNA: TGTGCCAGCAGTCATACGGGGACAGGGGGCCTGGCTAACTATGGCTACACCTTC. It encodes CASSHTGTGGLANYGYTF.

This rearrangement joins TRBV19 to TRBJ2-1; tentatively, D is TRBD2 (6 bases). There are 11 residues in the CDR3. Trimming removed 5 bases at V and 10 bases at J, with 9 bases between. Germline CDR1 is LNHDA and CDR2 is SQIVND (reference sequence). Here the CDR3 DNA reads TGTGCCAGTAGTGAGCGGGTAGAGCAGTTCTTC. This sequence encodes CASSERVEQFF.

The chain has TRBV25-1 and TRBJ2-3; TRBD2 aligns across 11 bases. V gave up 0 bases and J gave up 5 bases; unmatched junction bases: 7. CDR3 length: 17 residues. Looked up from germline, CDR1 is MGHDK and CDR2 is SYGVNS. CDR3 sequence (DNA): TGTGCCAGCAGTGAATATATGACTAGCGGGAATCAAGATACGCAGTATTTT. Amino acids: CASSEYMTSGNQDTQYF. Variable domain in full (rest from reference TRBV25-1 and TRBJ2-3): EADIYQTPRYLVIGTGKKITLECSQTMGHDKMYWYQQDPGMELHLIHYSYGVNSTEKGDLSSESTVSRIRTEHFPLTLESARPSHTSQYLCASSEYMTSGNQDTQYFGPGTRLTVL.

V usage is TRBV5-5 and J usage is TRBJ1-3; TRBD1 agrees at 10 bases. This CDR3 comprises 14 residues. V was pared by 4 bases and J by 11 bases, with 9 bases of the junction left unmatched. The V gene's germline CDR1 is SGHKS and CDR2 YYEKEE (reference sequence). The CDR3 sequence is CASSRLTGGNAIYF. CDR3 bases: TGTGCCAGCAGCAGACTGACAGGGGGCAACGCCATATATTTT.

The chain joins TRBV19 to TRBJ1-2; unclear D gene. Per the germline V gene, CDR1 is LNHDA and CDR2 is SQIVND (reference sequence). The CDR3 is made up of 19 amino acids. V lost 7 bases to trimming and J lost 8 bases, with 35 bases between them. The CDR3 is CASKARRGSYGYTSTGYTF. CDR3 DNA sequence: TGTGCCAGTAAGGCGCGAAGAGGAAGCTATGGCTACACGTCAACAGGCTACACCTTC.

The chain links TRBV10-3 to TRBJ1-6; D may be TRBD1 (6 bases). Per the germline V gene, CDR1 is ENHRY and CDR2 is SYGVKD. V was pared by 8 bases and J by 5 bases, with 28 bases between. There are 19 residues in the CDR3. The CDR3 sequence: CAIGSRGGSQATNNSPLHF. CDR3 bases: TGTGCCATCGGCAGCCGGGGGGGCAGTCAAGCAACGAATAATTCACCCCTCCACTTT.

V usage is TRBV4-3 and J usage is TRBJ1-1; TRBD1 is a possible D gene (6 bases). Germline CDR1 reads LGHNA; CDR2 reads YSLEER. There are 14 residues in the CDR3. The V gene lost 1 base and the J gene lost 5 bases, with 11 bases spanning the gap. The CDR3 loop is CASSQADRRTEAFF. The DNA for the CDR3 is TGCGCCAGCAGCCAAGCTGACAGGCGAACTGAAGCTTTCTTT.

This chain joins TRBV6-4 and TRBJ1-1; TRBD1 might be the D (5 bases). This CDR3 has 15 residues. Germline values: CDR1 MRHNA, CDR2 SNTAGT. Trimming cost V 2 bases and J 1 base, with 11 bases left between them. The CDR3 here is CASSDTGQGNTEAFF. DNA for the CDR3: TGTGCCAGCAGTGACACCGGGCAGGGGAACACTGAAGCTTTCTTT.

The CDR3 sequence is CASSLRVGNTIYF. DNA of the CDR3: TGTGCCAGCAGTTTGAGGGTCGGAAACACCATATATTTT. The rearrangement uses TRBV27 and TRBJ1-3; no definite D call. The CDR3 contains 13 residues. Trimming removed 3 bases from V and 4 bases from J, with 7 bases in between. Germline lookup yields CDR1 MNHEY and CDR2 SMNVEV (reference sequence).

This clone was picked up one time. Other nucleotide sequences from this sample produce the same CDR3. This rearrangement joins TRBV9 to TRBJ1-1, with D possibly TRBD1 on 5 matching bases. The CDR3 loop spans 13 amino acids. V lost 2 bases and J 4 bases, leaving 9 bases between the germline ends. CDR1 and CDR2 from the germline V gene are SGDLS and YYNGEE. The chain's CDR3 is CASSVQGGTEAFF. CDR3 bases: TGTGCCAGCAGCGTTCAGGGTGGCACTGAAGCTTTCTTT.

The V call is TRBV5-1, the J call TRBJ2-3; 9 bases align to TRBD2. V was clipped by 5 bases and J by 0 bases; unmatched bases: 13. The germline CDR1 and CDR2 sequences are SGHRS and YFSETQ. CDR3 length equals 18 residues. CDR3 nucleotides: TGCGCCAGCAGTTTTGGGATTGTGGGGACTAGCAGCACAGATACGCAGTATTTT. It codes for CASSFGIVGTSSTDTQYF.

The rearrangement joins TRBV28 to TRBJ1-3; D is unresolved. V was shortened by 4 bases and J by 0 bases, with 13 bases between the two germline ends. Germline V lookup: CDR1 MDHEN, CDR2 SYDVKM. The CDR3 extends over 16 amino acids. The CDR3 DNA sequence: TGTGCCAGCAGTTACTTAGGACTTACCTCTGGAAACACCATATATTTT. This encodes CASSYLGLTSGNTIYF.